This T cell receptor (beta chain) was captured by sequencing in a study of human T cells and chemical hapten exposure. TCRdb fed the RACE reads into MiXCR, producing one record per CDR3 protein. This sample has roughly 100,000 distinct CDR3 sequences, with 10% to 13% found just once. This clonotype was detected many times. The CDR3 extends over 14 amino acids. J gave up 7 bases and V 7 bases, and 9 bases lay outside the gene matches. Germline V gene lookup returns CDR1 LNHDA and CDR2 SQIVND (reference sequence). Time point here: pre-sensitization, week 0. Stated treatment: therapeutic diphenylcyclopropenone sensitization with weekly scalp DPC.

The sample was whole blood, taken in connection with sensitization to the hapten diphenylcyclopropenone (DPC). The source is a woman between 55 and 75 years old with alopecia areata. Some clones in this sample may be carry-over from other donors' samples. This rearrangement joins TRBV19 to TRBJ2-1, with 8 bases aligning to TRBD2. CDR3 in DNA: TGTGCCAGTACCACGGGACTAGGTGATAATGAGCAGTTCTTC. Its protein is CASTTGLGDNEQFF.